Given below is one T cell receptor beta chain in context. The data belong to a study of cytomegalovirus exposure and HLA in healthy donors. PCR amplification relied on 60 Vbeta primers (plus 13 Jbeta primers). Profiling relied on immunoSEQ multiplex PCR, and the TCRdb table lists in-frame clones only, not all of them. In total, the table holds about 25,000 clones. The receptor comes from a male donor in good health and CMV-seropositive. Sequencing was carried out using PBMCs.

DNA of the CDR3: TGTGCCAGCAGTTTATTAAGCGGGCCCATCACAGATACGCAGTATTTT. Protein product: CASSLLSGPITDTQYF. V gene TRBV27 combines with J gene TRBJ2-3; possible D gene TRBD2, 6 bases. Germline V gene lookup returns CDR1 MNHEY and CDR2 SMNVEV (reference sequence). This CDR3 has 16 residues. V lost 1 base and J lost 2, with 13 bases in between.